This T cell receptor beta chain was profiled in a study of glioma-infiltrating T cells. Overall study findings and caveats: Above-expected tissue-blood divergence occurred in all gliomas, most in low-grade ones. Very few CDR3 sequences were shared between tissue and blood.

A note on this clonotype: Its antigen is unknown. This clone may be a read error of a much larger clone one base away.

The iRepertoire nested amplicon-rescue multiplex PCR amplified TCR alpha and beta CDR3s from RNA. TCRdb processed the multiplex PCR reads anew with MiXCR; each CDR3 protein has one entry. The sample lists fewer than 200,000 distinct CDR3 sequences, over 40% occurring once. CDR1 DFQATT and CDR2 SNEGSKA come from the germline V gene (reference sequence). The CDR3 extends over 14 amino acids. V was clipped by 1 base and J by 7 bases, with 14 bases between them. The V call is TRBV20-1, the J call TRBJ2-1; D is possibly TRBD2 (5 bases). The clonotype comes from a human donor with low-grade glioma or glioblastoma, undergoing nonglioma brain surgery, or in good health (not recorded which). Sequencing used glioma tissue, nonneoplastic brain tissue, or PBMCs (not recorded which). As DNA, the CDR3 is TGCAGTGCTAGAGTTAGTTTAGCGCTGAATGAGCAGTTCTTC. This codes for CSARVSLALNEQFF.